This is a list of T cell receptor beta chains from one sample in a study of T cells after yellow fever vaccination. Using its own MiXCR run on the 5' RACE reads, TCRdb lists one record per CDR3 protein. The data hold around 27,000 distinct CDR3 sequences, with approximately 4.7% observed a single time. The input for sequencing was CD8+ T cells sorted from PBMCs, taken 5 days after the yellow fever booster vaccination. The receptors were sampled from a man aged 30-40 years who received the YFV17D yellow fever vaccine. Both conserved end residues are part of each CDR3. A D gene is named only where the DNA matches it firmly. Size is stated as once, few, many, or a class for an expanded clone.

DNA,CDR3,size,V,D,J
TGTGCCAGCTCGCCGGCCGGGACAGCGCACGAGCAGTACTTC,CASSPAGTAHEQYF,few,TRBV7-6,TRBD1,TRBJ2-7
TGTGCCAGCAGTGGGACACTCTACGAGCAGTACTTC,CASSGTLYEQYF,many,TRBV6-2/TRBV6-3,-,TRBJ2-7
TGTGCCAGCAGGACACCCAGGAGCTCCTACGAGCAGTACTTC,CASRTPRSSYEQYF,many,TRBV28,-,TRBJ2-7
TGCAGTGCTAGAGATATAGCGGGAGCCACCTACAATGAGCAGTTCTTC,CSARDIAGATYNEQFF,many,TRBV20-1,TRBD2,TRBJ2-1
TGTGCCAGCAGTTACTCGACGGGCCAGTACTTC,CASSYSTGQYF,many,TRBV6-2/TRBV6-3,-,TRBJ2-5
TGTGCCAGTTCCGGGACTAGCGGGTATCCCGAGCAGTACTTC,CASSGTSGYPEQYF,many,TRBV7-2,TRBD2,TRBJ2-7
TGTGCCAGCAGCCAGGGGGACAGGAGCACAGATACGCAGTATTTT,CASSQGDRSTDTQYF,many,TRBV14,TRBD1,TRBJ2-3
TGTGCCAGCAGCCCCCGAGGGACTAGCGGCGGGGAGCTGTTTTTT,CASSPRGTSGGELFF,few,TRBV9,TRBD2,TRBJ2-2
TGTGCCAGCAGCTCTATGGCAGATACGCAGTATTTT,CASSSMADTQYF,many,TRBV7-9,-,TRBJ2-3
TGCGCCAGCAGCTTGACAGGGAGGGACATTCAGTACTTC,CASSLTGRDIQYF,many,TRBV5-1,-,TRBJ2-4
TGCGCCAGCAGCCAAGACGGCGGGTTGTGGGGCTACACCTTC,CASSQDGGLWGYTF,many,TRBV4-3,-,TRBJ1-2
TGTGCCAGCAGGGGCTCAAGGGCTGGCTACGAGCAGTACTTC,CASRGSRAGYEQYF,many,TRBV6-5,-,TRBJ2-7
TGCAGTGCTAGAGAGGTGGGACTAGCGGGAGGAACCTACGAGCAGTACTTC,CSAREVGLAGGTYEQYF,many,TRBV20-1,TRBD2,TRBJ2-7
TGCGCCAGCAGCCAAGATGTCGGGGGGTCGGACACCGGGGAGCTGTTTTTT,CASSQDVGGSDTGELFF,many,TRBV4-3,TRBD2,TRBJ2-2
TGTGCCAGCAACCCCCTGAGAGGCCCCGGGGAGCTGTTTTTT,CASNPLRGPGELFF,many,TRBV7-9,-,TRBJ2-2
TGTGCCAGCAGTTACTCGGCTAGCGGGAGTGGAGAGACCCAGTACTTC,CASSYSASGSGETQYF,many,TRBV6-5,TRBD2,TRBJ2-5
TGTGCCAGCAGCTCCCGGGACTCCTACTCCTACGAGCAGTACTTC,CASSSRDSYSYEQYF,many,TRBV7-9,-,TRBJ2-7
TGTGCCACCAGAGCGGGGGAAAGGGGAGTTGAAAAACTGTTTTTT,CATRAGERGVEKLFF,many,TRBV15,-,TRBJ1-4
TGCAGTGCCAACAGGGTAGATCAGGACACAGATACGCAGTATTTT,CSANRVDQDTDTQYF,medium-sized,TRBV20-1,-,TRBJ2-3
TGTGCCGTTTCTTGGGGTGTTGGCACCGGGGAGCTGTTTTTT,CAVSWGVGTGELFF,many,TRBV6-5,-,TRBJ2-2